Listed here are 24 T cell receptor beta chains from one sample, sequenced in a study of shared clonotypes between healthy human individuals. The data were produced by immunoSEQ multiplex PCR, yet TCRdb's version contains in-frame clones alone and is incomplete. The sample records 2 million or so clones, approximately 94% being singletons. Naive CD8 populations comprised CD45RO-negative cells positively selected for CCR7, excluding terminally differentiated effector memory CD45RA+ cells. Input material: naive CD8+ T cells sorted from blood. All receptors derive from a man between 18 and 29 years old in good health.

This sequence joins TRBV10-2 and TRBJ2-7; D not certain. V gave up 0 bases and J gave up 5 bases, with 8 bases separating them. The CDR3 sequence is 13 residues long. Per the germline V gene, CDR1 is WSHSY and CDR2 is SAAADI. The CDR3 loop is CASSESAGNEQYF. In DNA form, the CDR3 reads TGCGCCAGCAGTGAGTCAGCAGGTAACGAGCAGTACTTC.

With regard to this clone: The identical CDR3 is also encoded by other nucleotide sequences in the sample. The chain is built from TRBV2 and TRBJ2-1; D call uncertain. Per germline, CDR1 SNHLY and CDR2 FYNNEI. Trimming shortened V by 3 bases and J by 1 base, and 10 bases separated the two germline ends. CDR3 length: 15 residues. The CDR3 spells CASSEGQASYNEQFF. The CDR3, as DNA: TGTGCCAGCAGTGAGGGTCAGGCGTCCTACAATGAGCAGTTCTTC.

V gene TRBV13 combines with J gene TRBJ2-5; D is unresolved. Looked up from germline, CDR1 is PRHDT and CDR2 is FYEKMQ (reference sequence). V was shortened by 6 bases and J by 2 bases, with 16 bases between the two germline ends. This CDR3 is built from 15 residues. DNA of the CDR3: TGTGCCAGCAGACTTACGCGAGTAGCACAAGAGACCCAGTACTTC. This translates into CASRLTRVAQETQYF.

This chain uses TRBV7-9 with TRBJ2-3; 9 bases are a match to TRBD2. The CDR3 length is 16 residues. The junction had 10 bases not matched to a gene; V was cut back by 7 bases and J by 2 bases. Germline V gene lookup returns CDR1 SEHNR and CDR2 FQNEAQ (reference sequence). DNA of the CDR3: TGTGCCAGCATCCCTAGCCTAGCGGGGTTCACAGATACGCAGTATTTT. Residues: CASIPSLAGFTDTQYF.

The J gene is TRBJ2-3, the V gene TRBV29-1; D not certain. V was trimmed by 4 bases and J by 3 bases, leaving 11 bases between them. From germline, CDR1 is SQVTM and CDR2 ANQGSEA. The CDR3 runs 13 residues. In DNA form, the CDR3 reads TGCAGCGTTGTACTCCGTGGGACAGATACGCAGTATTTT. Its translation is CSVVLRGTDTQYF.

Concerning this clone: Other nucleotide sequences from this sample produce the same CDR3. V gene TRBV30 combines with J gene TRBJ2-2; D is ambiguous. The ends were cut back, 0 bases at V and 5 bases at J, with 4 bases in the middle. The germline V gene has CDR1 GTSNPN and CDR2 SVGIG (reference sequence). The CDR3 runs 12 residues. The CDR3 loop reads CAWSVLTGELFF. In DNA, the CDR3 is TGTGCCTGGAGTGTCTTGACCGGGGAGCTGTTTTTT. Supplemented by reference TRBV30 and TRBJ2-2, the full variable domain reads SQTIHQWPATLVQPVGSPLSLECTVEGTSNPNLYWYRQAAGRGLQLLFYSVGIGQISSEVPQNLSASRPQDRQFILSSKKLLLSDSGFYLCAWSVLTGELFFGEGSRLTVL.

This sequence joins TRBV25-1 and TRBJ2-2; possible D gene TRBD2, 5 bases. V was shortened by 4 bases and J by 3 bases, with 9 bases between the two germline ends. The CDR3 consists of 14 residues. The germline CDR1 and CDR2 sequences are MGHDK and SYGVNS. This chain's CDR3 is CASSGVGDTGELFF. DNA of the CDR3: TGTGCCAGCAGTGGGGTGGGAGACACCGGGGAGCTGTTTTTT.

The J gene is TRBJ2-1, the V gene TRBV5-8, with TRBD2 identical over 7 bases. Germline V CDR1 and CDR2: SGHTS, YDEGEE. Trimming removed 3 bases from V and 0 bases from J; junction bases left unmatched: 3. This CDR3 is 15 amino acids long. For the CDR3, the DNA is TGTGCCAGCAGCTATCTAGCGGTCTCCTACAATGAGCAGTTCTTC. It specifies CASSYLAVSYNEQFF.

This chain links TRBV10-1 with TRBJ2-7, with 9 bases identical to TRBD2. CDR3 length equals 15 residues. V dropped 0 bases and J dropped 2; count of bases not matched to a gene: 2. Germline values: CDR1 WNHNN, CDR2 SYGVQD (reference sequence). CDR3 sequence: CASSESTSGPYEQYF. In DNA, the CDR3 is TGCGCCAGCAGTGAGTCGACTAGCGGACCCTACGAGCAGTACTTC.

V is TRBV7-9 and J is TRBJ2-7, with D unresolved. Germline lookup yields CDR1 SEHNR and CDR2 FQNEAQ (reference sequence). The germline V and J ends were trimmed by 5 bases and 0 bases, with 14 bases remaining between them. The length of the CDR3 is 15 residues. CDR3 loop: CASSNHLSSSYEQYF. The CDR3 DNA sequence: TGTGCCAGCAGCAATCACCTCAGTAGCTCCTACGAGCAGTACTTC.

The DNA for the CDR3 is TGCGCCAGCAGCAAGAACACAGGGTTGGGCAATGAGCAGTTCTTC. The encoded protein is CASSKNTGLGNEQFF. V is TRBV5-1 and J is TRBJ2-1; tentatively, D is TRBD1 (6 bases). This CDR3 is built from 15 residues. In germline, CDR1 is SGHRS, CDR2 YFSETQ. V lost 4 bases, J lost 6 bases, and 17 bases lay in between. The complete variable domain, with remaining parts taken from reference TRBV5-1 and TRBJ2-1, reads KAGVTQTPRYLIKTRGQQVTLSCSPISGHRSVSWYQQTPGQGLQFLFEYFSETQRNKGNFPGRFSGRQFSNSRSEMNVSTLELGDSALYLCASSKNTGLGNEQFFGPGTRLTVL.

The chain uses TRBV5-6 and TRBJ2-7; D possibly corresponds to TRBD1 (6 bases). CDR1 and CDR2 (germline): SGHDT, YYEEEE. The CDR3 covers 16 residues. Deletions cut 4 bases from V and 3 bases from J, with 20 bases between. The CDR3 reads CASSQLGTTGVYEQYF. The CDR3 nucleotides read TGTGCCAGCAGCCAACTTGGGACAACCGGCGTCTACGAGCAGTACTTC.

Regarding this clone: The same CDR3 is also encoded by other DNA sequences in this sample. The chain links TRBV27 to TRBJ2-3; TRBD2 agrees at 7 bases. The V segment lost 1 base and the J segment 1 base; nucleotides outside the gene matches: 5. In germline, CDR1 is MNHEY, CDR2 SMNVEV (reference sequence). This CDR3 has 16 amino acids. The CDR3, as DNA: TGTGCCAGCAGTTTATTGGCGGGAGTCGGCACAGATACGCAGTATTTT. Translation gives CASSLLAGVGTDTQYF.

The J gene is TRBJ2-4, the V gene TRBV4-3; TRBD1 agrees at 7 bases. Germline CDR1 is LGHNA and CDR2 is YSLEER. This CDR3 region has 20 residues. With V trimmed by 0 bases and J by 0 bases, 14 bases remained unmatched. This CDR3 is CASSQDLRGPEVLAKNIQYF. CDR3 coding DNA: TGCGCCAGCAGCCAAGATTTGAGGGGGCCAGAAGTTCTAGCCAAAAACATTCAGTACTTC.

V gene TRBV13 combines with J gene TRBJ2-3; 10 bases line up with TRBD2. V gave up 3 bases and J gave up 3 bases; unmatched junction bases: 3. This CDR3 has 15 amino acids. Germline CDR1 and CDR2: PRHDT and FYEKMQ (reference sequence). DNA for the CDR3: TGTGCCAGCAGCTTTCCTAGCGGGGGTACAGATACGCAGTATTTT. Amino acid sequence: CASSFPSGGTDTQYF.

The chain joins TRBV6-1 to TRBJ2-7, with a weak D call TRBD2 (6 bases). Germline CDR1 reads MNHNS; CDR2 reads SASEGT. There are 15 residues in the CDR3. Trimming removed 3 bases from V and 2 bases from J, with 14 bases in between. Written as DNA, the CDR3 is TGTGCCAGCAGTGATGGGGGGAGAGGGACCTACGAGCAGTACTTC. This sequence encodes CASSDGGRGTYEQYF.

Remarks on this clone: Other DNA sequences in the sample encode the same CDR3. The chain carries TRBV5-4 and TRBJ2-7, with D maybe TRBD1 (5 bases). Germline V gene lookup returns CDR1 SGHNT and CDR2 YYREEE (reference sequence). The CDR3 spans 12 residues. The V gene lost 2 bases and the J gene lost 4 bases, with 7 bases spanning the gap. The CDR3 loop is CASSFDSYEQYF. CDR3 DNA: TGTGCCAGCAGCTTCGACAGTTACGAGCAGTACTTC.

CDR3 in DNA: TGTGCCAGTAGTATAGGATACAACTACGAGCAGTACTTC. It yields the protein CASSIGYNYEQYF. The V and J genes are TRBV19 and TRBJ2-7; no definite D call. Trimming removed 1 base from V and 3 bases from J, with 7 bases in between. The CDR3 is 13 amino acids. Germline-derived CDR1 and CDR2 are LNHDA and SQIVND (reference sequence).

The chain has TRBV27 and TRBJ2-3; D gene unclear. The germline CDR1 and CDR2 sequences are MNHEY and SMNVEV (reference sequence). Trimming stripped 5 bases from V and 3 bases from J, with 18 bases between. The CDR3 is made up of 16 amino acids. CDR3 in DNA: TGTGCCAGCAGTGCCGGTGGGGTTCATACTACAGATACGCAGTATTTT. It yields the protein CASSAGGVHTTDTQYF.

This chain uses TRBV28 with TRBJ2-1, with no clear D. V was cut by 2 bases and J by 4 bases, with 9 bases left in between. The CDR3 is 14 residues long. CDR1 is MDHEN, CDR2 SYDVKM, per germline. The CDR3 sequence is CASSLERGYNEQFF. The CDR3 DNA reads as TGTGCCAGCAGTTTAGAGAGAGGATACAATGAGCAGTTCTTC. Using reference TRBV28 and TRBJ2-1 for the parts outside the CDR3, the full variable domain is DVKVTQSSRYLVKRTGEKVFLECVQDMDHENMFWYRQDPGLGLRLIYFSYDVKMKEKGDIPEGYSVSREKKERFSLILESASTNQTSMYLCASSLERGYNEQFFGPGTRLTVL.

Worth noting for this clone: The same CDR3 arises from other DNA sequences in this sample as well. The chain joins TRBV27 to TRBJ2-7; 8 bases agree with TRBD1. Germline loops: CDR1 MNHEY, CDR2 SMNVEV (reference sequence). This CDR3 has 14 amino acids. V trimming: 5 bases; J trimming: 1 base; junction bases outside the gene matches: 4. The CDR3 nucleotides read TGTGCCAGCAGTCTCGGGACAGGTTCCTACGAGCAGTACTTC. Residues: CASSLGTGSYEQYF.

The genes are TRBV7-9 and TRBJ1-1; D is unresolved. Trimming left V 1 base short and J 6 bases short, with 9 bases between. CDR3 size: 13 residues. Germline CDR1 and CDR2: SEHNR and FQNEAQ (reference sequence). CDR3 loop: CASSLGGEPEAFF. Written as DNA, the CDR3 is TGTGCCAGCAGCTTAGGAGGTGAGCCTGAAGCTTTCTTT.

This clone was seen only once. With a much larger clone just one base away, this may be a read error. The sample carries other DNA sequences with the same CDR3. V usage is TRBV27 and J usage is TRBJ2-3, with a tentative D call TRBD2 (5 bases). The CDR3 extends over 13 amino acids. Germline V gene sequence: CDR1 MNHEY, CDR2 SMNVEV (reference sequence). V was shortened by 3 bases and J by 1 base, with 5 bases between the two germline ends. The CDR3 reads CASSFSGTDTQYF. The CDR3 bases are TGTGCCAGCAGTTTTAGCGGCACAGATACGCAGTATTTT.

V is TRBV7-2 and J is TRBJ2-1; 9 nucleotides line up with TRBD1. V was pared by 4 bases and J by 7 bases, with 5 bases of the junction left unmatched. This CDR3 region has 14 residues. Germline-derived CDR1 and CDR2 are SGHTA and FQGNSA. The CDR3 DNA follows: TGTGCCAGCAGCTCCGGGACAGGGTATAATGAGCAGTTCTTC. Translating gives CASSSGTGYNEQFF. Drawing the rest from reference TRBV7-2 and TRBJ2-1, the complete variable domain is GAGVSQSPSNKVTEKGKDVELRCDPISGHTALYWYRQSLGQGLEFLIYFQGNSAPDKSGLPSDRFSAERTGGSVSTLTIQRTQQEDSAVYLCASSSGTGYNEQFFGPGTRLTVL.